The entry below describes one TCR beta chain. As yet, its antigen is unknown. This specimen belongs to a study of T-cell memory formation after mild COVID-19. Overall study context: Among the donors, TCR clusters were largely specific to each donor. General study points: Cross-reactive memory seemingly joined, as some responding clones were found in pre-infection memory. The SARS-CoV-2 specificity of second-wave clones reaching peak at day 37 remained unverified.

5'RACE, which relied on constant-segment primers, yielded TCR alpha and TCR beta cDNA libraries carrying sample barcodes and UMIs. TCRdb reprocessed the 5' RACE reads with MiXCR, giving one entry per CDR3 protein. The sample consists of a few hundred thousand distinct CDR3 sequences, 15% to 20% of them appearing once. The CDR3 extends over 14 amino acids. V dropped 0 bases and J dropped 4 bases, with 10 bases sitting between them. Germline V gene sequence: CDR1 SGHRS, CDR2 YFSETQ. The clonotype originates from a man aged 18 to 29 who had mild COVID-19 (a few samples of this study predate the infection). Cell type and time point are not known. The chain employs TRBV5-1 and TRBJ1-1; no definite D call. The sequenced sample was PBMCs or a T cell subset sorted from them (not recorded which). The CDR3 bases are TGCGCCAGCAGCTTGGAATCGACGGGCACTGAAGCTTTCTTT. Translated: CASSLESTGTEAFF. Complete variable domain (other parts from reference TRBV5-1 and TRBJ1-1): KAGVTQTPRYLIKTRGQQVTLSCSPISGHRSVSWYQQTPGQGLQFLFEYFSETQRNKGNFPGRFSGRQFSNSRSEMNVSTLELGDSALYLCASSLESTGTEAFFGQGTRLTVV.